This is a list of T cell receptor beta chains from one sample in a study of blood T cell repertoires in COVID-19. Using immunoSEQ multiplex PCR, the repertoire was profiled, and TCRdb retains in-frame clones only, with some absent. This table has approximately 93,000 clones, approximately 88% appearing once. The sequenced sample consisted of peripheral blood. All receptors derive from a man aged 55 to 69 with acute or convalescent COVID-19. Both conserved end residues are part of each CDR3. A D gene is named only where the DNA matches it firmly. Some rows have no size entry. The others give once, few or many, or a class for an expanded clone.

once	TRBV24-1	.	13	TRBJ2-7	CATSERGQGEQYF	TGTGCCACCAGTGAGCGGGGGCAGGGCGAGCAGTACTTC
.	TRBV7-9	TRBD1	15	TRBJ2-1	CASSTDRPNYNEQFF	TGTGCCAGCAGCACGGACAGGCCGAACTACAATGAGCAGTTCTTC
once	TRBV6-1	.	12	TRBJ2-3	CASSESGGTQYF	TGTGCCAGCAGTGAATCCGGGGGTACGCAGTATTTT
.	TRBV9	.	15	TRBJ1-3	CASSPRQGTGNTIYF	TGTGCCAGCAGCCCTCGTCAGGGGACTGGAAACACCATATATTTT
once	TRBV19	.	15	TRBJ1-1	CASSTSARAWAEAFF	TGTGCCAGTAGTACATCCGCGCGGGCGTGGGCTGAAGCTTTCTTT
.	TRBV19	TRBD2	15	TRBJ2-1	CASSIGRGGYNEQFF	TGTGCCAGTAGTATTGGGCGGGGGGGCTACAATGAGCAGTTCTTC
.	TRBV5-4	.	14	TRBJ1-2	CASSKVAGSDGYTF	TGTGCCAGCAGCAAGGTGGCAGGGTCGGATGGCTACACCTTC
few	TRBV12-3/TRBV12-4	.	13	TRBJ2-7	CASSIQKAYEQYF	TGTGCCAGCAGTATACAGAAGGCCTACGAGCAGTACTTC
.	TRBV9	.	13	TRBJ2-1	CASSVAPNNEQFF	TGTGCCAGCAGCGTAGCCCCCAACAATGAGCAGTTCTTC
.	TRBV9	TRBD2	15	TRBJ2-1	CASSPTSGRFNEQFF	TGTGCCAGCAGTCCCACTAGCGGGAGGTTCAATGAGCAGTTCTTC
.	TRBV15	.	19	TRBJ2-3	CATSRDQGGGGFNTDTQYF	TGTGCCACCAGCAGAGATCAGGGAGGCGGCGGCTTCAACACAGATACGCAGTATTTT
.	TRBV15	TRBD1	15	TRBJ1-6	CATSIDRGSHSPLHF	TGTGCCACCAGCATTGACAGGGGGAGTCATTCACCCCTCCACTTT
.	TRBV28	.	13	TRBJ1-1	CASSLRMEPEAFF	TGTGCCAGCAGTTTGAGAATGGAGCCTGAAGCTTTCTTT
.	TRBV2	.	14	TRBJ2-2	CASSPRLSTGELFF	TGTGCCAGCAGCCCTAGACTATCCACCGGGGAGCTGTTTTTT
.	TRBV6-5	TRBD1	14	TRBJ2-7	CASRGQGQRVEQYF	TGTGCCAGCAGAGGACAGGGCCAGCGAGTTGAGCAGTACTTC
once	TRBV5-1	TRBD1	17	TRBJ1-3	CASSSGQGDFSGNTIYF	TGCGCCAGCAGCTCCGGACAGGGGGATTTCTCTGGAAACACCATATATTTT
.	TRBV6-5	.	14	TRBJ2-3	CASSYSLAADTQYF	TGTGCCAGCAGTTACTCGTTAGCCGCAGATACGCAGTATTTT
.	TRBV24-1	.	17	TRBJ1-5	CATSDSGLPLGNQPQHF	TGTGCCACCAGTGATTCGGGACTCCCACTCGGCAATCAGCCCCAGCATTTT
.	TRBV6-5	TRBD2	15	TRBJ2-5	CASRPEAGGQETQYF	TGTGCCAGTAGACCCGAAGCGGGGGGGCAGGAGACCCAGTACTTC
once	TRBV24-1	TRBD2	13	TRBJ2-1	CATSERTSGEQFF	TGTGCCACCAGTGAAAGGACTAGCGGTGAGCAGTTCTTC
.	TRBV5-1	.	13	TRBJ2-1	CASSGGLYNEQFF	TGCGCCAGCAGTGGGGGACTTTACAATGAGCAGTTCTTC
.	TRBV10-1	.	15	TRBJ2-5	CASSARIGVGETQYF	TGCGCCAGTTCAGCCCGGATCGGGGTTGGAGAGACCCAGTACTTC
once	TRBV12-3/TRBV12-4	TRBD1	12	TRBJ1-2	CAKSYQGGGYTF	TGTGCCAAGAGCTACCAGGGGGGTGGCTACACCTTC
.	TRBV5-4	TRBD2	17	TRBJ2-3	CASSVRLAGAGTDTQYF	TGTGCCAGCAGCGTCCGACTAGCGGGGGCCGGCACAGATACGCAGTATTTT
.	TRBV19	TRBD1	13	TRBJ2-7	CASSRDREYEQYF	TGTGCCAGTAGTAGGGACAGGGAATACGAGCAGTACTTC
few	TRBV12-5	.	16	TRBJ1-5	CASGGEGRGTNQPQHF	TGTGCTAGTGGCGGGGAGGGCAGGGGAACCAATCAGCCCCAGCATTTT
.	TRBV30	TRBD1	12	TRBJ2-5	CAWSTGAETQYF	TGTGCCTGGAGTACAGGGGCTGAGACCCAGTACTTC
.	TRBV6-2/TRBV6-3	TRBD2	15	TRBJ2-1	CASSPTSGGADEQFF	TGTGCCAGCAGCCCGACTAGCGGGGGGGCTGATGAGCAGTTCTTC
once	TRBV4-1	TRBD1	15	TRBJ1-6	CASRRDRPLNSPLHF	TGCGCCAGCAGGCGGGACAGACCTCTTAATTCACCCCTCCACTTT
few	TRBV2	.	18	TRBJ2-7	CASSEINYRELGRYEQYF	TGTGCCAGCAGTGAAATTAACTACCGGGAACTCGGTAGGTACGAGCAGTACTTC
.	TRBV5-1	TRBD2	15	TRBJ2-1	CASSVAGGNYNEQFF	TGCGCCAGCAGCGTAGCGGGGGGAAACTACAATGAGCAGTTCTTC
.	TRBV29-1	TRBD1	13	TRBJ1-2	CSVPTGPNYGYTF	TGCAGCGTTCCGACAGGGCCTAACTATGGCTACACCTTC
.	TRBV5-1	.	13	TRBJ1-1	CASSSLGNTEAFF	TGCGCCAGCAGCAGTCTAGGGAACACTGAAGCTTTCTTT
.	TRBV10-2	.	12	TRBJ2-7	CASRQGYYEQYF	TGCGCCAGCAGACAGGGCTACTACGAGCAGTACTTC
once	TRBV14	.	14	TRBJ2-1	CASSQGSSYNEQFF	TGTGCCAGCAGCCAGGGGAGCTCCTACAATGAGCAGTTCTTC
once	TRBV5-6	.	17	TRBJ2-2	CASSLVEWRSNTGELFF	TGTGCCAGCAGCTTGGTTGAATGGAGATCGAACACCGGGGAGCTGTTTTTT
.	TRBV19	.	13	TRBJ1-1	CASSIDTDTEAFF	TGTGCCAGTAGTATAGATACGGACACTGAAGCTTTCTTT
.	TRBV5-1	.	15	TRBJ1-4	CASSSDRRLNEKLFF	TGCGCCAGCAGCTCCGACAGAAGGCTGAATGAAAAACTGTTTTTT
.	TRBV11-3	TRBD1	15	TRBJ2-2	CASSSGQGVIGELFF	TGTGCCAGCAGCTCCGGACAGGGAGTGATCGGGGAGCTGTTTTTT
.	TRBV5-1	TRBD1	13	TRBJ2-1	CASSSGQGNEQFF	TGCGCCAGCAGCAGCGGACAGGGGAATGAGCAGTTCTTC
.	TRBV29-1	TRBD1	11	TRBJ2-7	CSVTGVREQYF	TGCAGCGTTACAGGGGTGAGGGAGCAGTACTTC
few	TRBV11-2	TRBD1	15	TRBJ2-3	CASSYRGSRTDTQYF	TGTGCCAGCAGCTACAGGGGAAGTCGCACAGATACGCAGTATTTT
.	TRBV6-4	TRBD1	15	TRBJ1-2	CASSPLAGGRYGYTF	TGTGCCAGCAGCCCCCTGGCAGGGGGCCGGTATGGCTACACCTTC
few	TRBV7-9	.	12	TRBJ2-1	CASSLETSEQFF	TGTGCCAGCAGCTTAGAAACTAGTGAGCAGTTCTTC
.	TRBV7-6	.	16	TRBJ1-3	CASSFYRDSSGNTIYF	TGTGCCAGCAGCTTTTACAGGGATTCTTCTGGAAACACCATATATTTT
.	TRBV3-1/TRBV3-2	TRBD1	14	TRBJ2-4	CASSQAGQGNIQYF	TGTGCCAGCAGCCAAGCAGGACAGGGGAACATTCAGTACTTC
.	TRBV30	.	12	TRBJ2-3	CAYSPSTDTQYF	TGTGCTTACTCACCGAGCACAGATACGCAGTATTTT
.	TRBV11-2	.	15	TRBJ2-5	CASSLDRAGLETQYF	TGTGCCAGCAGCTTAGATCGGGCAGGGCTGGAGACCCAGTACTTC
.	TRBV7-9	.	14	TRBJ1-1	CASSQSGGPTEAFF	TGTGCCAGCAGCCAGAGCGGGGGCCCCACTGAAGCTTTCTTT
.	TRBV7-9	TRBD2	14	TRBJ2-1	CASSSRLAGDEQFF	TGTGCCAGCAGCTCAAGACTAGCCGGAGATGAGCAGTTCTTC
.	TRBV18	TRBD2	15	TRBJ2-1	CASSRGLAGYGEQFF	TGTGCCAGCTCACGTGGACTAGCGGGTTATGGTGAGCAGTTCTTC